A single sample gave rise to the 31 T cell receptor beta chains below, sequenced in a study of STAT3 mutations in large granular lymphocyte leukemia. Findings of the study overall: Every T-LGLL patient had at least one immunodominant TCRbeta clonotype.

The table came from immunoSEQ multiplex PCR; TCRdb's copy has only in-frame clones and leaves some out. The sample has over 1,500 clones; approximately 30% are singletons. Their specific antigens are unknown. The specimen sequenced was peripheral blood mononuclear cells. These receptors all stem from a male patient in his forties or fifties with T-cell large granular lymphocyte leukemia. Some clones in this sample may be carry-over from other donors' samples.

This clone counts as medium-sized. V gene TRBV27 combines with J gene TRBJ2-1; D call uncertain. The length of the CDR3 is 12 residues. The V end lost 3 bases, the J end lost 8 bases, and 8 bases lay between the germline ends. Looked up from germline, CDR1 is MNHEY and CDR2 is SMNVEV (reference sequence). The DNA for the CDR3 is TGTGCCAGCAGTTTTTTAGGATATGAGCAGTTCTTC. It yields the protein CASSFLGYEQFF.

This clone is termed medium-sized (0.01 to 0.1%). This sequence joins TRBV25-1 and TRBJ2-1, with a weak D call TRBD2 (5 bases). The CDR3 has 14 amino acids. Germline lookup yields CDR1 MGHDK and CDR2 SYGVNS. With 3 bases removed from V and 9 bases from J, the gap between germline ends came to 15 bases. CDR3 in amino acids: CASSDPNRDVEQFF. In nucleotides, the CDR3 is TGTGCCAGCAGTGACCCCAACCGGGATGTTGAGCAGTTCTTC.

This clone has more than one count but fewer than ten. The rearrangement joins TRBV7-9 to TRBJ2-7; D tentatively fits TRBD1 or TRBD2 (6 bases each). Germline V gives CDR1 SEHNR, CDR2 FQNEAQ (reference sequence). Trimming removed 0 bases at V and 4 bases at J, with 16 bases between. The CDR3 runs to 16 residues. CDR3 DNA: TGTGCCAGCAGCTTAGCGAGAGGGGGGCTCAAATACGAGCAGTACTTC. Residues: CASSLARGGLKYEQYF.

The CDR3 nucleotides are TGTGCCAGCAGCTTGGCGTCGCAAGGACTGGATGGCTACACCTTC. It encodes CASSLASQGLDGYTF. The rearrangement uses TRBV5-4 and TRBJ1-2; D gene unclear. V gave up 0 bases and J gave up 6 bases, with 15 bases separating them. The CDR3 runs to 15 residues. Germline assignment: CDR1 SGHNT and CDR2 YYREEE (reference sequence).

V gene TRBV27 combines with J gene TRBJ1-1, with D tentatively TRBD1 (5 bases). The V gene lost 5 bases and the J gene lost 5 bases, with 12 bases spanning the gap. CDR1 and CDR2 from the germline V gene are MNHEY and SMNVEV (reference sequence). The length of the CDR3 is 13 residues. The CDR3 loop is CASSTAGYTEAFF. DNA of the CDR3: TGTGCCAGCAGTACCGCAGGGTATACTGAAGCTTTCTTT.

This clone was recorded a few times. J is TRBJ2-3 and V is TRBV4-1; 8 bases line up with TRBD1. Looked up from germline, CDR1 is MGHRA and CDR2 is YSYEKL. V lost 4 bases to trimming and J lost 2 bases; unmatched junction nucleotides: 5. The CDR3 length is 15 residues. CDR3: CASSLGQGDTDTQYF. CDR3 in DNA: TGCGCCAGCAGCCTAGGACAGGGTGACACAGATACGCAGTATTTT.

This clone has just one count. CDR3 in DNA: TGTGCCTGGAGTGTCTACGAAGAGACCCAGTACTTC. Translation: CAWSVYEETQYF. The chain couples TRBV30 to TRBJ2-5; D is uncertain. Germline lookup yields CDR1 GTSNPN and CDR2 SVGIG (reference sequence). The CDR3 is 12 residues long. Trimming took off 0 bases at V and 3 bases at J, with 5 bases between the two ends.

A single count supports this clone. This rearrangement joins TRBV18 to TRBJ2-7; TRBD1 aligns across 7 bases. V lost 2 bases to trimming and J lost 6 bases; unmatched junction nucleotides: 4. Germline V CDR1 and CDR2: KGHSH, LQKENI. The CDR3 is 13 amino acids. The CDR3 reads CASSPGTDREQYF. The CDR3 nucleotides read TGTGCCAGCTCACCAGGGACAGATCGCGAGCAGTACTTC.

By sample fraction, this clone is medium-sized. The rearrangement joins TRBV29-1 to TRBJ2-7; 7 bases map to TRBD2. Germline trimming cut 4 bases from V and 3 bases from J; bases unmatched to any gene: 12. This CDR3 spans 15 amino acids. The germline V gene encodes CDR1 SQVTM and CDR2 ANQGSEA. Here the CDR3 DNA reads TGCAGCGTTGCCGGTACTAGCGTGAGCAACTACGAGCAGTACTTC. Its protein is CSVAGTSVSNYEQYF.

V is TRBV7-9 and J is TRBJ2-1, with D possibly TRBD2 on 6 matching bases. The germline V and J ends were trimmed by 5 bases and 6 bases, with 14 bases remaining between them. CDR1 is SEHNR and CDR2 is FQNEAQ in the germline V gene (reference sequence). The CDR3 sequence is 14 residues long. CDR3 protein: CASSARLGTNEQFF. In DNA, the CDR3 is TGTGCCAGCAGCGCGCGACTAGGGACCAATGAGCAGTTCTTC.

This clone has more than one count but fewer than ten. The genes are TRBV30 and TRBJ1-2; 7 bases fit TRBD1. The junction had 4 bases not matched to a gene; V was cut back by 2 bases and J by 7 bases. Germline CDR1 reads GTSNPN; CDR2 reads SVGIG (reference sequence). The CDR3 has 12 amino acids. The CDR3 loop reads CAWSRTGGGYTF. DNA of the CDR3: TGTGCCTGGAGTCGGACAGGTGGTGGCTACACCTTC. The full variable domain, with the rest looked up from reference TRBV30 and TRBJ1-2, is SQTIHQWPATLVQPVGSPLSLECTVEGTSNPNLYWYRQAAGRGLQLLFYSVGIGQISSEVPQNLSASRPQDRQFILSSKKLLLSDSGFYLCAWSRTGGGYTFGSGTRLTVV.

This clone has only a few counts. The V call is TRBV7-9, the J call TRBJ2-7; 8 positions match TRBD2. Germline V gene sequence: CDR1 SEHNR, CDR2 FQNEAQ (reference sequence). With 1 base clipped from V and 4 bases from J, the junction kept 9 bases outside the gene matches. The CDR3 covers 16 residues. The CDR3 nucleotides read TGTGCCAGCAGCTTAGGGGGGAGCGGGAGCCCATACGAGCAGTACTTC. Translation gives CASSLGGSGSPYEQYF. Full variable domain (outside the CDR3, taken from reference TRBV7-9 and TRBJ2-7): DTGVSQNPRHKITKRGQNVTFRCDPISEHNRLYWYRQTLGQGPEFLTYFQNEAQLEKSRLLSDRFSAERPKGSFSTLEIQRTEQGDSAMYLCASSLGGSGSPYEQYFGPGTRLTVT.

This clone was observed a handful of times. The chain carries TRBV27 and TRBJ2-3; D unclear. Looked up from germline, CDR1 is MNHEY and CDR2 is SMNVEV (reference sequence). The CDR3 has 12 residues. V lost 5 bases and J lost 4, with 7 bases in between. The CDR3 reads CASSRLADTQYF. DNA for the CDR3: TGTGCCAGCAGTCGACTCGCAGATACGCAGTATTTT.

As to this clone: Additional DNA sequences in this sample encode the identical CDR3. This chain connects TRBV27 to TRBJ2-5, with TRBD1 identical over 7 bases. V lost 0 bases to trimming and J lost 5 bases; unmatched junction nucleotides: 6. The CDR3 covers 15 residues. Germline CDR1 reads MNHEY; CDR2 reads SMNVEV (reference sequence). The CDR3 spells CASSLSVGGDETQYF. The CDR3 DNA reads as TGTGCCAGCAGTTTATCGGTAGGGGGCGATGAGACCCAGTACTTC.

This clone rates as large. The chain carries TRBV27 and TRBJ2-7; D is undetermined. Germline V lookup: CDR1 MNHEY, CDR2 SMNVEV (reference sequence). V dropped 6 bases and J dropped 0 bases, with 9 bases sitting between them. This CDR3 is 13 amino acids long. CDR3 DNA sequence: TGTGCCAGCAGACTCCACCCCTCCTACGAGCAGTACTTC. Its protein product is CASRLHPSYEQYF.

The chain links TRBV18 to TRBJ1-2, with D hard to call. CDR1 is KGHSH and CDR2 is LQKENI in the germline V gene. V was clipped by 2 bases and J by 6 bases, with 10 bases between them. The CDR3 is 13 residues long. CDR3 DNA sequence: TGTGCCAGCTCACCAGGGTTAGGGCATGGCTACACCTTC. Residues: CASSPGLGHGYTF.

The V and J genes are TRBV5-4 and TRBJ1-2; no clear D. The ends were cut back, 0 bases at V and 2 bases at J, with 5 bases in the middle. Germline-derived CDR1 and CDR2 are SGHNT and YYREEE (reference sequence). CDR3 length: 13 amino acids. The CDR3 DNA reads as TGTGCCAGCAGCTTGGTTCAGAACTATGGCTACACCTTC. Its translation is CASSLVQNYGYTF.

The chain uses TRBV19 and TRBJ2-7; 10 nucleotides line up with TRBD2. From germline, CDR1 is LNHDA and CDR2 SQIVND (reference sequence). The CDR3 has 15 amino acids. V trimming: 2 bases; J trimming: 4 bases; junction bases outside the gene matches: 5. DNA for the CDR3: TGTGCCAGTAGTATACAAGCGGGAGGGCCATACGAGCAGTACTTC. Its translation: CASSIQAGGPYEQYF.

The V gene is TRBV5-6, the J gene TRBJ1-4; D remains ambiguous. V was cut by 1 base and J by 0 bases, with 4 bases left in between. Germline loops: CDR1 SGHDT, CDR2 YYEEEE. CDR3 size: 14 residues. The CDR3 bases are TGTGCCAGCAGCTTGATTGCAACTAATGAAAAACTGTTTTTT. It is translated as CASSLIATNEKLFF. Full variable domain (remainder filled in from reference TRBV5-6 and TRBJ1-4): DAGVTQSPTHLIKTRGQQVTLRCSPKSGHDTVSWYQQALGQGPQFIFQYYEEEERQRGNFPDRFSGHQFPNYSSELNVNALLLGDSALYLCASSLIATNEKLFFGSGTQLSVL.

The rearrangement joins TRBV30 to TRBJ2-7, with no clear D. The germline V gene has CDR1 GTSNPN and CDR2 SVGIG (reference sequence). CDR3 length: 11 residues. Trimming removed 0 bases from V and 3 bases from J, with 3 bases in between. This CDR3 is CAWSVIYEQYF. Written as DNA, the CDR3 is TGTGCCTGGAGTGTAATCTACGAGCAGTACTTC.

The V call is TRBV30, the J call TRBJ1-2, with TRBD1 identical over 9 bases. V dropped 2 bases and J dropped 2; count of bases not matched to a gene: 6. Germline V CDR1 and CDR2: GTSNPN, SVGIG (reference sequence). The CDR3 spans 15 residues. The CDR3 nucleotides read TGTGCCTGGAGTACCGGGACAGGGTCGAACTATGGCTACACCTTC. Encoded protein: CAWSTGTGSNYGYTF. The complete variable domain, with remaining parts taken from reference TRBV30 and TRBJ1-2, reads SQTIHQWPATLVQPVGSPLSLECTVEGTSNPNLYWYRQAAGRGLQLLFYSVGIGQISSEVPQNLSASRPQDRQFILSSKKLLLSDSGFYLCAWSTGTGSNYGYTFGSGTRLTVV.

This clone is labeled as large. V and J are TRBV7-2 and TRBJ2-5, with 7 bases aligning to TRBD1. Germline assignment: CDR1 SGHTA and CDR2 FQGNSA. After removal of 1 base from V and 6 bases from J, the junction contained 5 bases not matched to a gene. CDR3 length: 14 amino acids. The chain's CDR3 is CASSLEGGRKTQYF. In DNA, the CDR3 is TGTGCCAGCAGCTTAGAAGGGGGCAGAAAGACCCAGTACTTC.

This clone turned up a few times. The chain uses TRBV27 and TRBJ2-7; the match to TRBD2 covers 7 bases. V shed 8 bases, J shed 2 bases, and the junction held 3 bases outside the gene matches. The CDR3 extends over 12 amino acids. Germline V gene sequence: CDR1 MNHEY, CDR2 SMNVEV (reference sequence). The CDR3 DNA reads as TGTGCCAGCGGGAGGGTTGCCTACGAGCAGTACTTC. This sequence encodes CASGRVAYEQYF.

This chain joins TRBV30 and TRBJ2-1; 13 nucleotides align to TRBD2. CDR3 length: 15 amino acids. Germline CDR1 is GTSNPN and CDR2 is SVGIG (reference sequence). The junction had 7 bases not matched to a gene; V was cut back by 3 bases and J by 8 bases. CDR3 protein: CAWSVGLAGVDEQFF. The CDR3 DNA reads as TGTGCCTGGAGCGTCGGACTAGCGGGAGTGGATGAGCAGTTCTTC.

This clone occurred a few times. The rearrangement uses TRBV30 and TRBJ2-5; possibly TRBD1 or TRBD2 for D (5 bases each). The CDR3 runs to 13 residues. The V end lost 0 bases, the J end lost 7 bases, and 12 bases lay between the germline ends. CDR1 is GTSNPN, CDR2 SVGIG, per germline (reference sequence). In DNA form, the CDR3 reads TGTGCCTGGAGTGTCGGTTCCGGGACGACCCAGTACTTC. Residues: CAWSVGSGTTQYF.

This clone was counted a few times. This sequence joins TRBV5-1 and TRBJ1-2, with D possibly being TRBD1 (5 bases). V was trimmed by 4 bases and J by 8 bases, leaving 15 bases between them. Germline V gives CDR1 SGHRS, CDR2 YFSETQ. This CDR3 spans 13 amino acids. In DNA, the CDR3 is TGCGCCAGCAGCCCGGGAGGTGGGGCGGGCTACACCTTC. Translation: CASSPGGGAGYTF.

This chain uses TRBV5-1 with TRBJ2-3; TRBD2 aligns across 7 bases. Germline V lookup: CDR1 SGHRS, CDR2 YFSETQ. The CDR3 totals 15 residues. V lost 0 bases and J lost 6; bases outside the gene matches: 7. The CDR3 protein is CASSLGGGPRDTQYF. In DNA form, the CDR3 reads TGCGCCAGCAGCTTGGGGGGAGGGCCTCGGGATACGCAGTATTTT. Full variable domain (missing parts from reference TRBV5-1 and TRBJ2-3): KAGVTQTPRYLIKTRGQQVTLSCSPISGHRSVSWYQQTPGQGLQFLFEYFSETQRNKGNFPGRFSGRQFSNSRSEMNVSTLELGDSALYLCASSLGGGPRDTQYFGPGTRLTVL.

The chain has TRBV10-2 and TRBJ1-2; D perhaps matches TRBD1 (6 bases). V lost 7 bases and J 3 bases, leaving 12 bases between the germline ends. The CDR3 contains 13 residues. Germline V gene sequence: CDR1 WSHSY, CDR2 SAAADI. CDR3 protein: CASTRQVDYGYTF. CDR3 in DNA: TGCGCCAGCACCCGACAGGTTGACTATGGCTACACCTTC.

In this sample, this clone turned up once. The gene calls are TRBV29-1 and TRBJ1-2; weak D call: TRBD1 (5 bases). The CDR3 is 14 amino acids. Germline CDR1 SQVTM, CDR2 ANQGSEA. Trimming took off 3 bases at V and 3 bases at J, with 14 bases between the two ends. CDR3 residues: CSVDSTPGDYGYTF. The DNA of the CDR3 is TGCAGCGTTGACTCTACACCGGGGGACTATGGCTACACCTTC.

The chain is built from TRBV7-2 and TRBJ2-7, with D perhaps TRBD1 (5 bases). This CDR3 is built from 14 residues. V lost 2 bases and J lost 4, with 12 bases in between. Looked up from germline, CDR1 is SGHTA and CDR2 is FQGNSA. The DNA for the CDR3 is TGTGCCAGCAGCTTATTCCAGGGTGATTACGAGCAGTACTTC. The encoded protein is CASSLFQGDYEQYF. The full variable domain, its missing parts supplied by reference TRBV7-2 and TRBJ2-7, is GAGVSQSPSNKVTEKGKDVELRCDPISGHTALYWYRQSLGQGLEFLIYFQGNSAPDKSGLPSDRFSAERTGGSVSTLTIQRTQQEDSAVYLCASSLFQGDYEQYFGPGTRLTVT.

CDR3 in amino acids: CASSFGRASTDTQYF. CDR3 nucleotide sequence: TGCGCCAGCAGCTTTGGACGGGCTAGCACAGATACGCAGTATTTT. V usage is TRBV5-1 and J usage is TRBJ2-3; D is ambiguous. Per the germline V gene, CDR1 is SGHRS and CDR2 is YFSETQ. CDR3 size: 15 residues. The ends were cut back, 2 bases at V and 0 bases at J, with 10 bases in the middle. Looking up the rest from reference TRBV5-1 and TRBJ2-3 gives the full variable domain: KAGVTQTPRYLIKTRGQQVTLSCSPISGHRSVSWYQQTPGQGLQFLFEYFSETQRNKGNFPGRFSGRQFSNSRSEMNVSTLELGDSALYLCASSFGRASTDTQYFGPGTRLTVL.